The rows below give T cell receptor beta chains drawn from one sample of a study of blood T cell repertoires in COVID-19. Profiled with immunoSEQ multiplex PCR; TCRdb holds only in-frame clones, not every one. The data contain about 250,000 clones, about 85% of them singletons. The material sequenced was peripheral blood. Receptors were obtained from a man between 18 and 29 years old with active or convalescent COVID-19. Both conserved end residues are part of each CDR3. A D gene is named only where the DNA matches it firmly. Size is stated for part of the rows, as once, few or many counts, or as a class when the clone is expanded.

J gene,V gene,clone size,D gene,CDR3 protein,CDR3 DNA
TRBJ2-1,TRBV7-2,.,TRBD1,CASSFGQGPNYNEQFF,TGTGCCAGCAGCTTTGGACAGGGGCCCAACTACAATGAGCAGTTCTTC
TRBJ2-1,TRBV5-4,once,.,CASSLVRRGRSNEQFF,TGTGCCAGCAGCTTGGTTCGGCGGGGACGGAGTAATGAGCAGTTCTTC
TRBJ1-1,TRBV6-5,.,TRBD1,CASSLTGNQPSEAFF,TGTGCCAGCAGTTTGACAGGGAATCAACCCAGTGAAGCTTTCTTT
TRBJ2-3,TRBV10-3,.,TRBD2,CAIRFLAGGVDTQYF,TGTGCCATCAGATTCCTAGCGGGAGGGGTAGATACGCAGTATTTT
TRBJ2-1,TRBV7-2,.,.,CASSPSRYNEQFF,TGTGCCAGCAGCCCCTCCCGCTACAATGAGCAGTTCTTC
TRBJ2-3,TRBV5-1,.,TRBD2,CASSLTSGEADTQYF,TGCGCCAGCAGCCTCACTAGCGGGGAGGCAGATACGCAGTATTTT
TRBJ1-6,TRBV5-6,.,TRBD1,CASSLRTGGRSPLHF,TGTGCCAGCAGCTTGCGCACAGGGGGCCGTTCACCCCTCCACTTT
TRBJ1-1,TRBV19,.,TRBD1,CASSSHVPLGTGGNWAEAFF,TGTGCCAGTAGTTCCCACGTCCCCTTGGGGACAGGGGGGAACTGGGCTGAAGCTTTCTTT
TRBJ1-6,TRBV5-1,.,TRBD1,CASSRDRGLSPLHF,TGCGCCAGCAGCCGAGACAGGGGGCTGTCACCCCTCCACTTT
TRBJ1-1,TRBV28,.,.,CASSSPPGETWGAFF,TGTGCCAGCAGCTCACCTCCGGGAGAGACTTGGGGGGCTTTCTTT
TRBJ1-5,TRBV19,.,.,CASKAVRAGGNQPQHF,TGTGCCAGTAAGGCGGTAAGGGCAGGGGGCAATCAGCCCCAGCATTTT
TRBJ1-3,TRBV7-9,.,.,CASKRSGESTIYF,TGTGCCAGCAAAAGGTCAGGGGAGAGCACCATATATTTT
TRBJ1-1,TRBV7-2,few,TRBD1,CASSPPGGRGTEAFF,TGTGCCAGCAGCCCCCCAGGGGGCCGTGGCACTGAAGCTTTCTTT
TRBJ2-5,TRBV6-6,.,TRBD1,CASTTGQRIPQETQYF,TGTGCCAGCACGACAGGGCAACGTATCCCTCAAGAGACCCAGTACTTC
TRBJ2-7,TRBV11-2,.,.,CASSLSTSPSYEQYF,TGTGCCAGCAGCTTATCCACTAGTCCATCCTACGAGCAGTACTTC
TRBJ2-5,TRBV24-1,.,.,CATSARGAGETQYF,TGTGCCACCAGTGCTCGGGGGGCGGGGGAGACCCAGTACTTC
TRBJ2-7,TRBV5-4,.,TRBD1,CASSFPRGSAYEQYF,TGTGCCAGCAGCTTCCCCAGGGGGAGTGCCTACGAGCAGTACTTC
TRBJ1-5,TRBV7-2,once,.,CASSLAAGANQPQHF,TGTGCCAGCAGCTTAGCGGCGGGGGCAAATCAGCCCCAGCATTTT
TRBJ2-7,TRBV29-1,.,.,CSVEPEGGSYEQYF,TGCAGCGTTGAACCGGAAGGAGGGTCCTACGAGCAGTACTTC
TRBJ2-2,TRBV25-1,.,.,CASSEYSLRNTGELFF,TGTGCCAGCAGTGAATATTCCCTAAGGAACACCGGGGAGCTGTTTTTT
TRBJ2-6,TRBV28,.,.,CASSLGQRSGANVLTF,TGTGCCAGCAGTTTGGGACAACGCTCTGGGGCCAACGTCCTGACTTTC
TRBJ2-7,TRBV5-1,once,.,CASSLRFGGQSYEQYF,TGCGCCAGCAGCCTGAGGTTCGGGGGACAGAGCTACGAGCAGTACTTC
TRBJ2-6,TRBV9,.,.,CASSPSPAAGANVLTF,TGTGCCAGCAGCCCGAGCCCTGCAGCGGGGGCCAACGTCCTGACTTTC
TRBJ2-4,TRBV4-3,once,TRBD2,CASSRWTSGGIGKNIQYF,TGCGCCAGCAGCCGCTGGACTAGCGGGGGGATCGGCAAAAACATTCAGTACTTC
TRBJ1-2,TRBV27,.,TRBD1,CASSQGQHYGYTF,TGTGCCAGCAGCCAGGGACAGCACTATGGCTACACCTTC
TRBJ1-2,TRBV6-6,.,.,CASMRSRGDYGYTF,TGTGCCAGTATGAGATCAAGGGGCGACTATGGCTACACCTTC
TRBJ1-3,TRBV9,.,TRBD1,CASSVGQGDTIYF,TGTGCCAGCAGCGTAGGACAGGGGGACACCATATATTTT
TRBJ1-2,TRBV29-1,.,.,CSVERSHYGYTF,TGCAGCGTTGAACGGTCCCACTATGGCTACACCTTC
TRBJ2-7,TRBV3-1/TRBV3-2,.,TRBD1,CASSPPGQYEQYF,TGTGCCAGCAGCCCCCCGGGACAGTACGAGCAGTACTTC
TRBJ2-7,TRBV29-1,.,TRBD1,CSVRQGMREQYF,TGCAGCGTTCGACAGGGGATGAGGGAGCAGTACTTC
TRBJ1-2,TRBV7-8,.,.,CASSLQGTDGYTF,TGTGCCAGCAGCCTCCAGGGGACGGATGGCTACACCTTC